The T cell receptor beta chain described here comes from a study of T-cell reconstitution after alpha-beta-depleted transplantation in children. Unique molecular identifiers were incorporated during preparation of the TCRbeta library. TCRdb reprocessed the PCR reads via MiXCR and lists one record per CDR3 protein. This sample has hundreds of thousands of distinct CDR3 sequences, with roughly 24% found just once. CDR1 and CDR2 from the germline V gene are DFQATT and SNEGSKA (reference sequence). The CDR3 covers 12 residues. V dropped 2 bases and J dropped 3 bases, with 6 bases sitting between them. This clonotype showed up many times.

The chain joins TRBV20-1 to TRBJ2-3; D is possibly TRBD1 (6 bases). This TCR derives from a girl aged 2 to 9 with Fanconi anemia, due to receive a stem cell transplant. The source was PBMCs, collected before TCRalphabeta/CD19-depleted stem cell transplant. In DNA form, the CDR3 reads TGCAGTGCTAGACAGGGGACAGATACGCAGTATTTT. Encoded protein: CSARQGTDTQYF.